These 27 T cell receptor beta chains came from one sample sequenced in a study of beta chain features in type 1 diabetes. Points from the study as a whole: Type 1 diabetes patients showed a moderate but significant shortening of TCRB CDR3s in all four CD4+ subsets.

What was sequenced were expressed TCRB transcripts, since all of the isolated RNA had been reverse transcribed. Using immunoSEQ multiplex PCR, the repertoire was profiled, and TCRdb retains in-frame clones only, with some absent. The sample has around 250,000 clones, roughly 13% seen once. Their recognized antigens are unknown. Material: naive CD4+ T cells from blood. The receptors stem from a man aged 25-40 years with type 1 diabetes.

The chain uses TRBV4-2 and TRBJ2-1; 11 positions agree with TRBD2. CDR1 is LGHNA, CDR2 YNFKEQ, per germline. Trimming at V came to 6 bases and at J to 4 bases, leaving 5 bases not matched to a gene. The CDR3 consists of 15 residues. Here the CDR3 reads CASRPGTSGYNEQFF. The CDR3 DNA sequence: TGTGCCAGCAGACCCGGGACTAGCGGATACAATGAGCAGTTCTTC.

The chain's CDR3 is CASSLRDNYGYTF. The DNA of the CDR3 is TGTGCCAGCAGTTTGCGGGACAACTATGGCTACACCTTC. The V call is TRBV6-5, the J call TRBJ1-2; possible D gene TRBD1, 5 bases. The CDR3 runs to 13 residues. The V gene lost 4 bases and the J gene lost 2 bases, with 8 bases spanning the gap. Germline V gene lookup returns CDR1 MNHEY and CDR2 SVGAGI.

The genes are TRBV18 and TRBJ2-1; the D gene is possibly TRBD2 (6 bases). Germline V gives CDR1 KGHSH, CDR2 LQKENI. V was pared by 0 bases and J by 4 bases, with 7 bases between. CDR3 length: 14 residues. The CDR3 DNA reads TGTGCCAGCTCACCACCGGAGGGGTACAATGAGCAGTTCTTC. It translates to CASSPPEGYNEQFF.

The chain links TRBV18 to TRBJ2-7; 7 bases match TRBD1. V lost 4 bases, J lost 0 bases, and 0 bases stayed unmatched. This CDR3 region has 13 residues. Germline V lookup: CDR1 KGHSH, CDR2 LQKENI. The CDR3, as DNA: TGTGCCAGCTCACGGGACAGCTCCTACGAGCAGTACTTC. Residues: CASSRDSSYEQYF. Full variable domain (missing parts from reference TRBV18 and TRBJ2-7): NAGVMQNPRHLVRRRGQEARLRCSPMKGHSHVYWYRQLPEEGLKFMVYLQKENIIDESGMPKERFSAEFPKEGPSILRIQQVVRGDSAAYFCASSRDSSYEQYFGPGTRLTVT.

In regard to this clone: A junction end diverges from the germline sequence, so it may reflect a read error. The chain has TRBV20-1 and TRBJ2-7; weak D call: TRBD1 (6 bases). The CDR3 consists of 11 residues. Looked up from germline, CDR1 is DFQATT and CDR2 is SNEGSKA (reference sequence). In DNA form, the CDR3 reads TGCAATGCTAGAACAGGGAGCGAGCAGTACTTC. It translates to CNARTGSEQYF.

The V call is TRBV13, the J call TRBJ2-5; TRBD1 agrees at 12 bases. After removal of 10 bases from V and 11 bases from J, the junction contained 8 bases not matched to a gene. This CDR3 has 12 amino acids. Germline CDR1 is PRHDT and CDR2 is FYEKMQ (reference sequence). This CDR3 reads CATRDRGHEQYF. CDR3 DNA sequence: TGTGCCACCCGGGACAGGGGGCATGAGCAGTACTTC.

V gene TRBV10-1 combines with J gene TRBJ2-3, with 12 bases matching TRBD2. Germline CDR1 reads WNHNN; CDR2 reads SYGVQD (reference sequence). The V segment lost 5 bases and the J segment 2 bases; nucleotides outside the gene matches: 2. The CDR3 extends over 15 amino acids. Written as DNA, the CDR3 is TGCGCCAGCAGTCGGACTAGCGGGATCACAGATACGCAGTATTTT. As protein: CASSRTSGITDTQYF.

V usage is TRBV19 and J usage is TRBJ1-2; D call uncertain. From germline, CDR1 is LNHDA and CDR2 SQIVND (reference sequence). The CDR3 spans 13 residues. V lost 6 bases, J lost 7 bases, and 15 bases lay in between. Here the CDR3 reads CASSATRLFGYTF. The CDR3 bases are TGTGCCAGTAGCGCGACACGTCTCTTTGGCTACACCTTC.

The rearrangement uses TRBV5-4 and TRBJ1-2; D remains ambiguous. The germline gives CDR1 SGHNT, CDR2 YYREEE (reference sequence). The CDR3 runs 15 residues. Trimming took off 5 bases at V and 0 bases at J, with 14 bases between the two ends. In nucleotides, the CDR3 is TGTGCCAGCAGTATGTCCGGGATTACTAACTATGGCTACACCTTC. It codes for CASSMSGITNYGYTF.

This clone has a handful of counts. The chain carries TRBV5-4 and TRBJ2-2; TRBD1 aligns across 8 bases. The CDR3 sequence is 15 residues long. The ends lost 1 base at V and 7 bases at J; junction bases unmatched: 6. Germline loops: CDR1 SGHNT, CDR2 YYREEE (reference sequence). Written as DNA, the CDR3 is TGTGCCAGCAGCTTGACGGACAGGGTGGGCGGGGAGCTGTTTTTT. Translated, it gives CASSLTDRVGGELFF.

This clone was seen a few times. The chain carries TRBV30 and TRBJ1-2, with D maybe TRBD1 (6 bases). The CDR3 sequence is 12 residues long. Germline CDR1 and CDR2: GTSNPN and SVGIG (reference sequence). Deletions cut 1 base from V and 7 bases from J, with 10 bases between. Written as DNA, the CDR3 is TGTGCCTGGAGTGCAGGGGCGCGTGGCTACACCTTC. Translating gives CAWSAGARGYTF.

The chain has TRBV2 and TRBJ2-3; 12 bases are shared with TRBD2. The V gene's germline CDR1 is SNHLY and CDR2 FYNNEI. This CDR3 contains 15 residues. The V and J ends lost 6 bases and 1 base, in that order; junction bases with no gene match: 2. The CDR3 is CASRRTSGGTDTQYF. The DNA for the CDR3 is TGTGCCAGCAGGAGGACTAGCGGGGGCACAGATACGCAGTATTTT.

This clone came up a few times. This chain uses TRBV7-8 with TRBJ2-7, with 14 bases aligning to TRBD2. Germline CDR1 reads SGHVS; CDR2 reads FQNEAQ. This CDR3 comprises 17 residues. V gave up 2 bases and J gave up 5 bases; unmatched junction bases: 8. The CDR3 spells CASSLWVGTSGSNEQYF. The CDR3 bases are TGTGCCAGCAGCTTATGGGTTGGGACTAGCGGGAGCAACGAGCAGTACTTC.

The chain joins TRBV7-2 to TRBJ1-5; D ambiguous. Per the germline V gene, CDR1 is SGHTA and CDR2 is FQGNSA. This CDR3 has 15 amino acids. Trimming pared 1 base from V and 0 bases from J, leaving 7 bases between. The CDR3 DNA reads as TGTGCCAGCAGCTTAGTTTCCTATAGCAATCAGCCCCAGCATTTT. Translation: CASSLVSYSNQPQHF.

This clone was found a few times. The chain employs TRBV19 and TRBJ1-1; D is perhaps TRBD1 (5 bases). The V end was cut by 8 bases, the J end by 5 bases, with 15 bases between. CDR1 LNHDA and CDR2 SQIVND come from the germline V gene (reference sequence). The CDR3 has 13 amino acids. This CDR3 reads CASSAGPQTEAFF. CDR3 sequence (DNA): TGTGCCAGTTCCGCAGGGCCTCAGACTGAAGCTTTCTTT.

CDR3 coding DNA: TGTGCCAGCAGCTTCGGGAGGGACAGTCAAGAGACCCAGTACTTC. It translates to CASSFGRDSQETQYF. V and J are TRBV5-8 and TRBJ2-5, with D perhaps TRBD2 (8 bases). Germline values: CDR1 SGHTS, CDR2 YDEGEE. There are 15 residues in the CDR3. V was shortened by 2 bases and J by 2 bases, with 13 bases between the two germline ends. The full variable domain, its missing parts supplied by reference TRBV5-8 and TRBJ2-5, is EAGVTQSPTHLIKTRGQQATLRCSPISGHTSVYWYQQALGLGLQFLLWYDEGEERNRGNFPPRFSGRQFPNYSSELNVNALELEDSALYLCASSFGRDSQETQYFGPGTRLLVL.

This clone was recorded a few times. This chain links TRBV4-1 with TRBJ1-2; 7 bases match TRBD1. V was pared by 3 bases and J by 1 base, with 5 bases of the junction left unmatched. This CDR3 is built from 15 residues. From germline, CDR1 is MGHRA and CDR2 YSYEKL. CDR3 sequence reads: CASSHSTGLNYGYTF. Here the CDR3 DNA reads TGCGCCAGCAGCCATTCGACAGGGCTTAACTATGGCTACACCTTC.

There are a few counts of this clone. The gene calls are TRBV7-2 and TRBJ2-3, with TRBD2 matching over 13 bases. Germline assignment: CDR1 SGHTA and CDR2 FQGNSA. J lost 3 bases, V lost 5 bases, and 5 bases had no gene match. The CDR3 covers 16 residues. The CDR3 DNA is TGTGCCAGCAGCCGAACTAGCGGGGGGGCGACAGATACGCAGTATTTT. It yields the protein CASSRTSGGATDTQYF.

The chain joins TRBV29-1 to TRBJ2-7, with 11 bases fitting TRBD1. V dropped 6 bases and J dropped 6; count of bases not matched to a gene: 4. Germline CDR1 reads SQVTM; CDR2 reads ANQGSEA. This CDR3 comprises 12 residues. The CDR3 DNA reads TGCAGCGTCGGACAGGGGGCGACCGAGCAGTACTTC. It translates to CSVGQGATEQYF.

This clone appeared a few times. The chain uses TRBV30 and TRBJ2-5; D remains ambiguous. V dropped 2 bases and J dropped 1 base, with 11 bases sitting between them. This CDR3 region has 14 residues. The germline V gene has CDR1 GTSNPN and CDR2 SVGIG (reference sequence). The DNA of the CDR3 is TGTGCCTGGAGTTTATCGCCCGGCCAAGAGACCCAGTACTTC. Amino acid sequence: CAWSLSPGQETQYF.

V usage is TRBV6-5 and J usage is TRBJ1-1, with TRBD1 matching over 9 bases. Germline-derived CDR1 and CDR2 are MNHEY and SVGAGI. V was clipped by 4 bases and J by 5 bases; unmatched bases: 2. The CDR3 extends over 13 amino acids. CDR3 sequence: CASSLDRGTEAFF. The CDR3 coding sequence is TGTGCCAGCAGTTTAGACAGGGGGACTGAAGCTTTCTTT.

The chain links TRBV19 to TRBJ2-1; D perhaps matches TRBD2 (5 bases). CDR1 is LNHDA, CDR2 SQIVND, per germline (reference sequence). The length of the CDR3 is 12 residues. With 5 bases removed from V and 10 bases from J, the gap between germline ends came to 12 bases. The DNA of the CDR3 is TGTGCCAGTAGTCGGGGAGAGGTAGAGCAGTTCTTC. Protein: CASSRGEVEQFF.

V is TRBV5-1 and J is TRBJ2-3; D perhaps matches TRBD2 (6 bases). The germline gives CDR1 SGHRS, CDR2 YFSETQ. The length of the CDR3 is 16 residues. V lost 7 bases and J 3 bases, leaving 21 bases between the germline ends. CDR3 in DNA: TGCGCCAGCTCCTCCGCAAGGGGCGGGACGACAGATACGCAGTATTTT. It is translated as CASSSARGGTTDTQYF.

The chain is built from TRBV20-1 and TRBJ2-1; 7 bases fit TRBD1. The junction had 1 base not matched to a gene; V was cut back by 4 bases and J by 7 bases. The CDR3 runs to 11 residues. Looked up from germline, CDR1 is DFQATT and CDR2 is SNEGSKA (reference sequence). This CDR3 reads CSAIQGNEQFF. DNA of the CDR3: TGCAGTGCTATACAGGGGAATGAGCAGTTCTTC.

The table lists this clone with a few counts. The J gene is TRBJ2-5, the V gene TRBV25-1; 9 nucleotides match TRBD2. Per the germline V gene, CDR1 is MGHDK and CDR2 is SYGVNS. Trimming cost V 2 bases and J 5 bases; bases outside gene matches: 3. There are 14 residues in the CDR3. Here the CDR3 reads CASSEPAGGETQYF. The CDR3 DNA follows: TGTGCCAGCAGTGAACCCGCGGGAGGGGAGACCCAGTACTTC.

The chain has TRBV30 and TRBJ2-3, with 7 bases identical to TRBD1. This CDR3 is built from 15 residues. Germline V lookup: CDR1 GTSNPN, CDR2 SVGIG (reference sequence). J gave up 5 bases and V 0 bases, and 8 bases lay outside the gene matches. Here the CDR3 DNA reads TGTGCCTGGAGTGTACAGAGGGGGCTCCTAGATACGCAGTATTTT. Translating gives CAWSVQRGLLDTQYF. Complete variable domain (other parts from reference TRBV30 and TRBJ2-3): SQTIHQWPATLVQPVGSPLSLECTVEGTSNPNLYWYRQAAGRGLQLLFYSVGIGQISSEVPQNLSASRPQDRQFILSSKKLLLSDSGFYLCAWSVQRGLLDTQYFGPGTRLTVL.

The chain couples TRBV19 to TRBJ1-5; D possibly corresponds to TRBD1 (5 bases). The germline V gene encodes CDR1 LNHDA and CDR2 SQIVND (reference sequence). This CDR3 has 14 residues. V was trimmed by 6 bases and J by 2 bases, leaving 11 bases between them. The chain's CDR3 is CASRGALGNQPQHF. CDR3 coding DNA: TGTGCCAGTAGAGGGGCTTTAGGCAATCAGCCCCAGCATTTT.